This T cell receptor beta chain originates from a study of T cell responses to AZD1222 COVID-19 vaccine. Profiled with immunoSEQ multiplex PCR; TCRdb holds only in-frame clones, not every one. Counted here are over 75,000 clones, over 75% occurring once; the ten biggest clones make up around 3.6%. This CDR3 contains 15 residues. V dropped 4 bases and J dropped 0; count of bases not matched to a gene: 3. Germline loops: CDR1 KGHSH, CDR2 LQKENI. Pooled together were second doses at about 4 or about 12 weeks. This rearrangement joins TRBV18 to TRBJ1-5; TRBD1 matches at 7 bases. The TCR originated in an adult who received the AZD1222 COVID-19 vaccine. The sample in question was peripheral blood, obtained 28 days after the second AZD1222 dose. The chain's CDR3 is CASSQGQISNQPQHF. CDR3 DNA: TGTGCCAGCTCACAGGGACAGATTAGCAATCAGCCCCAGCATTTT.